These 14 T cell receptor beta chains were sequenced from one sample in a study of T cells in Graves' hyperthyroidism and ophthalmopathy. The investigators amplified TCR beta CDR3 regions from RNA transcripts. HTBI primers were used for first-round RT-PCR of the TCR CDR3. MiXCR, applied by TCRdb to the multiplex PCR reads, yields one record per CDR3 protein. The data show approximately 490,000 distinct CDR3 sequences, with 20% to 25% seen just once and less than 65% held by the top ten. Input material: blood. The receptors shown here come from a woman in her seventies with Graves' ophthalmopathy.

On this clonotype: This clone may be a read error of a much larger clone one base away. The conserved closing phenylalanine or tryptophan is absent in this CDR3, likely reflecting a read error. The CDR3 here is CASRSRTNEKLFS. The CDR3 DNA reads TGTGCCAGCAGGTCTAGAACTAATGAAAAACTGTTTTCT. This sequence joins TRBV2 and TRBJ1-4; no reliable D call. V was shortened by 6 bases and J by 1 base, with 6 bases between the two germline ends. Germline lookup yields CDR1 SNHLY and CDR2 FYNNEI. This CDR3 comprises 13 residues.

The V call is TRBV6-4, the J call TRBJ1-2; D is uncertain. Trimming took 8 bases from V and 0 from J, leaving 10 bases between them. The CDR3 is 13 amino acids. The germline CDR1 and CDR2 sequences are MRHNA and SNTAGT. CDR3 nucleotide sequence: TGTGCCAGCCGGAGATCCGCTAACTATGGCTACACCTTC. Translation gives CASRRSANYGYTF.

This clonotype showed up just a few times. The CDR3 sequence is CASSPWGDSYGYTF. In DNA form, the CDR3 reads TGTGCCAGCAGTCCGTGGGGGGATTCTTATGGCTACACCTTC. The chain is built from TRBV9 and TRBJ1-2, with D tentatively TRBD1 (5 bases). This CDR3 spans 14 amino acids. From germline, CDR1 is SGDLS and CDR2 YYNGEE. Trimming stripped 5 bases from V and 5 bases from J, with 16 bases between.

The V gene is TRBV19, the J gene TRBJ2-7, with TRBD2 matching 8 bases. V shed 6 bases, J shed 1 base, and the junction held 8 bases outside the gene matches. The CDR3 contains 15 residues. Germline V lookup: CDR1 LNHDA, CDR2 SQIVND (reference sequence). The DNA of the CDR3 is TGTGCCAGTAGGATGGGGGCTAGCGGGTCCTACGAGCAGTACTTC. It is translated as CASRMGASGSYEQYF. The whole variable domain, remainder taken from reference TRBV19 and TRBJ2-7, is DGGITQSPKYLFRKEGQNVTLSCEQNLNHDAMYWYRQDPGQGLRLIYYSQIVNDFQKGDIAEGYSVSREKKESFPLTVTSAQKNPTAFYLCASRMGASGSYEQYFGPGTRLTVT.

This clonotype was detected ten times or more. This chain connects TRBV12-3 or TRBV12-4 to TRBJ1-1; weak D call: TRBD1 (5 bases). Trimming pared 5 bases from V and 11 bases from J, leaving 24 bases between. The CDR3 spans 15 residues. CDR3 region: CASSLDISAGVDAFF. The CDR3 bases are TGTGCCAGCAGTCTGGACATTTCTGCTGGGGTTGATGCTTTCTTT.

The chain links TRBV5-1 to TRBJ2-7, with 11 bases lining up with TRBD2. Germline V CDR1 and CDR2: SGHRS, YFSETQ. This CDR3 contains 16 residues. After removal of 4 bases from V and 2 bases from J, the junction contained 8 bases not matched to a gene. Written as DNA, the CDR3 is TGCGCCAGCAGCGAACTAACTAGCGGGAGAACCTACGAGCAGTACTTC. Its protein is CASSELTSGRTYEQYF.

The DNA for the CDR3 is TGCAGCGTCGGATCCCAGCTACAGGTGGATGGCTACACCTTC. It yields the protein CSVGSQLQVDGYTF. The chain has TRBV29-1 and TRBJ1-2; the D gene is possibly TRBD1 (5 bases). The CDR3 contains 14 residues. V was pared by 6 bases and J by 6 bases, with 20 bases between. Germline values: CDR1 SQVTM, CDR2 ANQGSEA.

This clonotype was seen more than once but under ten times. The chain uses TRBV10-3 and TRBJ1-4; no clear D gene. This CDR3 has 16 residues. Germline CDR1 reads ENHRY; CDR2 reads SYGVKD. With 2 bases removed from V and 8 bases from J, the gap between germline ends came to 18 bases. CDR3 DNA: TGTGCCATCAGTGAGCGCGGTCGGGGTCTCGGGGAAAAACTGTTTTTT. This translates into CAISERGRGLGEKLFF.

This clonotype has just a few counts. The J gene is TRBJ2-7, the V gene TRBV7-3; 8 nucleotides agree with TRBD1. The CDR3 sequence is 14 residues long. Trimming cost V 3 bases and J 5 bases; bases outside gene matches: 6. CDR1 is SGHTA, CDR2 FQGTGA, per germline. Here the CDR3 DNA reads TGTGCCAGCAGCTTCGCCAGGGGGCGCCACGAGCAGTACTTC. Translated, it gives CASSFARGRHEQYF.

This clonotype was detected ten times or more. V usage is TRBV28 and J usage is TRBJ2-1; D not resolved. Germline V lookup: CDR1 MDHEN, CDR2 SYDVKM. V was pared by 5 bases and J by 1 base, with 18 bases between. The CDR3 has 17 residues. CDR3 sequence: CASSPPHGVQSYNEQFF. The CDR3 bases are TGTGCCAGCAGTCCCCCCCATGGCGTTCAGTCCTACAATGAGCAGTTCTTC.

V and J are TRBV13 and TRBJ1-1; D is possibly TRBD1 (6 bases). The germline CDR1 and CDR2 sequences are PRHDT and FYEKMQ (reference sequence). CDR3 size: 13 residues. V lost 6 bases and J 5 bases, leaving 13 bases between the germline ends. CDR3 sequence reads: CASRLQGGTEAFF. The CDR3 DNA follows: TGTGCCAGCAGGCTCCAAGGGGGGACTGAAGCTTTCTTT.

The rearrangement links TRBV7-9 to TRBJ2-1; D perhaps matches TRBD1 (6 bases). CDR3 length: 17 amino acids. V lost 5 bases, J lost 6 bases, and 23 bases lay in between. Germline assignment: CDR1 SEHNR and CDR2 FQNEAQ (reference sequence). DNA of the CDR3: TGTGCCAGCAGCCATGACAGGCCTCCTATCGGATTCAATGAGCAGTTCTTC. As protein: CASSHDRPPIGFNEQFF.

This clonotype appeared many times. The J gene is TRBJ2-3, the V gene TRBV7-2, with D tentatively TRBD2 (6 bases). The V end lost 8 bases, the J end lost 0 bases, and 9 bases lay between the germline ends. Germline CDR1 reads SGHTA; CDR2 reads FQGNSA. The CDR3 has 13 amino acids. The CDR3 DNA sequence: TGTGCCAGCGGTAGCGGTAGCACAGATACGCAGTATTTT. Its translation: CASGSGSTDTQYF.

The J gene is TRBJ2-1, the V gene TRBV2, with TRBD1 matching over 8 bases. The V gene's germline CDR1 is SNHLY and CDR2 FYNNEI. This CDR3 region has 15 residues. V shed 6 bases and J 4 bases; nucleotides not matched to a gene: 8. CDR3 region: CASRYDRGEYNEQFF. CDR3 DNA sequence: TGTGCCAGCAGATACGACAGGGGCGAATACAATGAGCAGTTCTTC.